The 12 T cell receptor beta chains below come from one sample, sequenced in a study of blood T cell repertoires in COVID-19. Some clones are missing from TCRdb's copy, which holds only in-frame ones; the method was immunoSEQ multiplex PCR. This sample carries approximately 360,000 clones, almost 90% of them seen once, and the ten largest clones take 6.5%. The sequenced sample consisted of peripheral blood. The receptors were sampled from a man between 18 and 35 years old with active or convalescent COVID-19.

The chain couples TRBV7-9 to TRBJ1-2; TRBD1 is a possible D gene (6 bases). Germline-derived CDR1 and CDR2 are SEHNR and FQNEAQ (reference sequence). The CDR3 runs 16 residues. Trimming stripped 5 bases from V and 4 bases from J, with 20 bases between. CDR3 in amino acids: CASSERRTEQIYGYTF. In DNA form, the CDR3 reads TGTGCCAGCAGCGAACGGCGGACAGAACAAATCTATGGCTACACCTTC.

The chain combines TRBV18 with TRBJ2-5; D gene uncertain. CDR1 KGHSH and CDR2 LQKENI come from the germline V gene. The germline V and J ends were trimmed by 1 base and 1 base, with 7 bases remaining between them. The CDR3 length is 14 residues. The chain's CDR3 is CASSPLGGQETQYF. CDR3 in DNA: TGTGCCAGCTCACCACTTGGCGGCCAAGAGACCCAGTACTTC.

CDR3 DNA sequence: TGTGCCAGCAGCTTAGAGCCGGGGAACTATGGCTACACCTTC. Translated: CASSLEPGNYGYTF. The J gene is TRBJ1-2, the V gene TRBV11-2; D gene ambiguous. V lost 0 bases to trimming and J lost 2 bases, with 7 bases between them. The CDR3 totals 14 residues. CDR1 and CDR2 (germline): SGHAT, FQNNGV.

The chain couples TRBV19 to TRBJ1-2, with D perhaps TRBD1 (6 bases). V lost 3 bases and J 5 bases, leaving 13 bases between the germline ends. This CDR3 is 14 amino acids long. CDR1 LNHDA and CDR2 SQIVND come from the germline V gene (reference sequence). CDR3 sequence: CASSIIRTAYGYTF. As DNA, the CDR3 is TGTGCCAGTAGTATTATCAGGACAGCATATGGCTACACCTTC.

This clone was seen once. The chain uses TRBV19 and TRBJ2-2; 10 nucleotides match TRBD1. J was trimmed by 2 bases and V by 4 bases; bases with no gene match: 7. Germline CDR1 reads LNHDA; CDR2 reads SQIVND (reference sequence). The CDR3 sequence is 17 residues long. CDR3 protein: CASSTETGGGNTGELFF. CDR3 DNA sequence: TGTGCCAGTAGTACCGAGACAGGGGGCGGTAACACCGGGGAGCTGTTTTTT. Looking up the rest from reference TRBV19 and TRBJ2-2 gives the full variable domain: DGGITQSPKYLFRKEGQNVTLSCEQNLNHDAMYWYRQDPGQGLRLIYYSQIVNDFQKGDIAEGYSVSREKKESFPLTVTSAQKNPTAFYLCASSTETGGGNTGELFFGEGSRLTVL.

V is TRBV6-5 and J is TRBJ2-7; 7 bases are a match to TRBD1. The CDR3 extends over 15 amino acids. Germline lookup yields CDR1 MNHEY and CDR2 SVGAGI. V dropped 7 bases and J dropped 0; count of bases not matched to a gene: 9. DNA of the CDR3: TGTGCCAGCAAGACAGGGCAGGCAACCTCCTACGAGCAGTACTTC. Encoded protein: CASKTGQATSYEQYF.

This clone was picked up one time. The rearrangement joins TRBV7-2 to TRBJ2-7; D might be TRBD2 (7 bases). V lost 1 base and J lost 0, with 10 bases in between. CDR1 and CDR2 from the germline V gene are SGHTA and FQGNSA. This CDR3 region has 15 residues. The CDR3 is CASSLEGGGSYEQYF. CDR3 nucleotides: TGTGCCAGCAGCTTAGAAGGGGGGGGCTCCTACGAGCAGTACTTC. The whole variable domain, remainder taken from reference TRBV7-2 and TRBJ2-7, is GAGVSQSPSNKVTEKGKDVELRCDPISGHTALYWYRQSLGQGLEFLIYFQGNSAPDKSGLPSDRFSAERTGGSVSTLTIQRTQQEDSAVYLCASSLEGGGSYEQYFGPGTRLTVT.

The V and J genes are TRBV18 and TRBJ2-2, with TRBD2 matching 8 bases. Trimming removed 1 base from V and 5 bases from J; junction bases left unmatched: 12. Germline lookup yields CDR1 KGHSH and CDR2 LQKENI. The CDR3 covers 18 residues. In DNA, the CDR3 is TGTGCCAGCTCACCACTTCGCTCCGGGGGGGTTCTGACCGGGGAGCTGTTTTTT. Translation: CASSPLRSGGVLTGELFF.

This sequence joins TRBV12-3 or TRBV12-4 and TRBJ2-7; perhaps TRBD1 as D (6 bases). There are 13 residues in the CDR3. V was trimmed by 6 bases and J by 0 bases, leaving 9 bases between them. The CDR3 is CASRGDNSYEQYF. The CDR3 region has the DNA TGTGCCAGCAGGGGGGACAACTCCTACGAGCAGTACTTC.

The rearrangement links TRBV7-8 to TRBJ2-5; D gene ambiguous. Trimming removed 5 bases from V and 4 bases from J, with 8 bases in between. Germline-derived CDR1 and CDR2 are SGHVS and FQNEAQ. The CDR3 has 12 residues. DNA for the CDR3: TGTGCCAGCAGCCCCGGTCGAGAGACCCAGTACTTC. Protein product: CASSPGRETQYF.

As to this clone: The sample carries other DNA sequences with the same CDR3. V is TRBV5-1 and J is TRBJ1-1, with D hard to call. Germline CDR1 reads SGHRS; CDR2 reads YFSETQ. The CDR3 has 14 amino acids. The V end was cut by 0 bases, the J end by 1 base, with 7 bases between. DNA for the CDR3: TGCGCCAGCAGCTTGGCCGGAGGGAACACTGAAGCTTTCTTT. Translation: CASSLAGGNTEAFF.

The chain is built from TRBV9 and TRBJ2-2, with TRBD2 identical over 7 bases. The CDR3 consists of 18 residues. The germline CDR1 and CDR2 sequences are SGDLS and YYNGEE. Losses at the gene ends were 4 bases for V and 0 bases for J; bases not matched to a gene: 12. The CDR3 nucleotides are TGTGCCAGCAGCTCAAGACCCGGGGGGTTCGCGAACACCGGGGAGCTGTTTTTT. This translates into CASSSRPGGFANTGELFF.